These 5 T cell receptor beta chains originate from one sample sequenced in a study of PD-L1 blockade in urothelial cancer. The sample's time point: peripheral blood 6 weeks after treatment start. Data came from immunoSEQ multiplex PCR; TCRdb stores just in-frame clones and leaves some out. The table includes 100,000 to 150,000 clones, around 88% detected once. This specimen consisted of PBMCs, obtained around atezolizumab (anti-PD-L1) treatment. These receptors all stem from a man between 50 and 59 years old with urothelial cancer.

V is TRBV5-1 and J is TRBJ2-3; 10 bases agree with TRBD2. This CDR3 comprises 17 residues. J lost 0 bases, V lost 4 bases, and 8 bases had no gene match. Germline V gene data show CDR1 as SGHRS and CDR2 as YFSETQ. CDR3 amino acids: CASSPGLAASSTDTQYF. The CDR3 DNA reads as TGCGCCAGCAGCCCAGGACTAGCGGCATCTAGCACAGATACGCAGTATTTT.

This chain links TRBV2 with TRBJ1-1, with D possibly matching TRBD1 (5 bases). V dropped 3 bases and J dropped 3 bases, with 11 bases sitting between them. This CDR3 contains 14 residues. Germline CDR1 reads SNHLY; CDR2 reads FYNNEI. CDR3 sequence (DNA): TGTGCCAGCAGTGAGGGGCCATATCACACTGAAGCTTTCTTT. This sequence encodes CASSEGPYHTEAFF.

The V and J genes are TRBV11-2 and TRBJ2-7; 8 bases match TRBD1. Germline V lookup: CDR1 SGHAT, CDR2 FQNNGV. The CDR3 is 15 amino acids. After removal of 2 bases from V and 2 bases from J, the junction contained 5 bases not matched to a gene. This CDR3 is CASSLYDRGAYEQYF. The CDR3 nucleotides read TGTGCCAGCAGCTTATATGACAGGGGTGCCTACGAGCAGTACTTC.

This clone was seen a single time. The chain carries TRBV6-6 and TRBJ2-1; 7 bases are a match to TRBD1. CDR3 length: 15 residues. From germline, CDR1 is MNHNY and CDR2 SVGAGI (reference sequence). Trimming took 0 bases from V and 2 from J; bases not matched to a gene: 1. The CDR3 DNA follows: TGTGCCAGCAGTTACTCTGACAGGGCCTACAATGAGCAGTTCTTC. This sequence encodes CASSYSDRAYNEQFF.

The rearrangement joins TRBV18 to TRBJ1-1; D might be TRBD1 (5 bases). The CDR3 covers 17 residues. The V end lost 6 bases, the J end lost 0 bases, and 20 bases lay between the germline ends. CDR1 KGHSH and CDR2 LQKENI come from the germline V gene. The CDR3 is CASSVLGTGEMNTEAFF. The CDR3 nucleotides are TGTGCCAGCTCTGTCTTGGGGACGGGAGAGATGAACACTGAAGCTTTCTTT.